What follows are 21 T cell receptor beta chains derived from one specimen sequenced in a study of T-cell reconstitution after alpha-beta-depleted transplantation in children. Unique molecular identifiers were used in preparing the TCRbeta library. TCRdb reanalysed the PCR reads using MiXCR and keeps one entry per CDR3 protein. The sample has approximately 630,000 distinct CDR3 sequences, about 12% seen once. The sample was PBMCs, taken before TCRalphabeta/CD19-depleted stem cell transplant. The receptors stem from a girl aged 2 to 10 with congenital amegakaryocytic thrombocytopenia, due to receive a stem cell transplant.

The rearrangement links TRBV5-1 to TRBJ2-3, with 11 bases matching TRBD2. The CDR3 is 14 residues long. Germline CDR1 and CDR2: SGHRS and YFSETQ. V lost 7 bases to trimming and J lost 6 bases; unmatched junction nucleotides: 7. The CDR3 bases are TGCGCCAGCTCACTAGCGGGAGCTCTGGATACGCAGTATTTT. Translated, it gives CASSLAGALDTQYF.

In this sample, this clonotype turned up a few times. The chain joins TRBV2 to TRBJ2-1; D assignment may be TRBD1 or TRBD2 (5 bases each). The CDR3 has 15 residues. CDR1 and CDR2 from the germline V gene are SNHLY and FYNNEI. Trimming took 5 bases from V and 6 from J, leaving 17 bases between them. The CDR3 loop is CASSRLGAPGNEQFF. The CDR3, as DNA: TGTGCCAGCAGTCGCCTCGGGGCCCCGGGCAATGAGCAGTTCTTC.

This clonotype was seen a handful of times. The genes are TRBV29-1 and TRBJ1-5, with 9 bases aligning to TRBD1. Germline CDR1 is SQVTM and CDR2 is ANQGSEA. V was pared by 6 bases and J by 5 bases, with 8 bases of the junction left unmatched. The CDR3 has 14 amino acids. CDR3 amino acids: CSVGGTGFDQPQHF. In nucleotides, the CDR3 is TGCAGCGTCGGAGGGACAGGGTTTGATCAGCCCCAGCATTTT.

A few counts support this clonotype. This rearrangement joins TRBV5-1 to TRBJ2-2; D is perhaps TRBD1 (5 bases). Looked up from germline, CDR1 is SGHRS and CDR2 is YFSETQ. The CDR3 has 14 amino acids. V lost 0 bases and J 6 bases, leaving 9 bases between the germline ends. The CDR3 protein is CASSLEGFAGELFF. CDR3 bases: TGCGCCAGCAGCTTGGAGGGGTTCGCCGGGGAGCTGTTTTTT.

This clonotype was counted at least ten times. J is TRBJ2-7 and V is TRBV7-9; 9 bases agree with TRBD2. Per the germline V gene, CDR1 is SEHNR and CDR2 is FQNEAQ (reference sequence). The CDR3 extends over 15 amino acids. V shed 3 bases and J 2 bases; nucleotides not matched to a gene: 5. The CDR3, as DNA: TGTGCCAGCAGCTTTAGCGGGAGTCGAACCTACGAGCAGTACTTC. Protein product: CASSFSGSRTYEQYF.

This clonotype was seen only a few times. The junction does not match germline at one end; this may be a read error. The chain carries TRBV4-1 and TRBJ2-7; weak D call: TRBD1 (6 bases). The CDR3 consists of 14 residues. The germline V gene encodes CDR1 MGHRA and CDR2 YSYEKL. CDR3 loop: CASSQEGHSDEQYF. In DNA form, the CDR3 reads TGCGCCAGCAGCCAAGAGGGACACTCCGACGAGCAGTACTTC.

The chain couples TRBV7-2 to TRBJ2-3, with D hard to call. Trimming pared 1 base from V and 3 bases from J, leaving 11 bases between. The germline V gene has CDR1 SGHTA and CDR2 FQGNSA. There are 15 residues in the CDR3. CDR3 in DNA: TGTGCCAGCAGCTTAGGCCTGGGGAAGACAGATACGCAGTATTTT. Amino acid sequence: CASSLGLGKTDTQYF.

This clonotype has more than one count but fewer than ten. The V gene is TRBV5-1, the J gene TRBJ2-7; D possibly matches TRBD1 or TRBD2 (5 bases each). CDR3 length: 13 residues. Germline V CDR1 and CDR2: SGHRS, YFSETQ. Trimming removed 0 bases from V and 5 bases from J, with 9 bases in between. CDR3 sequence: CASSLARGHEQYF. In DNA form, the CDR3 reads TGCGCCAGCAGCTTGGCCCGGGGACACGAGCAGTACTTC.

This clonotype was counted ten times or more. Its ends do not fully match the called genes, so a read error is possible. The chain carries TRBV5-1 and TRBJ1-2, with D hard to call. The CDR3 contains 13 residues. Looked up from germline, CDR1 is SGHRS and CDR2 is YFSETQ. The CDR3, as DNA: TGTGCCAGCAGTTTAGGAGGGAACTATGGCTACACCTTC. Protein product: CASSLGGNYGYTF.

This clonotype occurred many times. This CDR3 reads CASTPSPGRDYGYTF. In DNA form, the CDR3 reads TGCGCCAGCACCCCAAGCCCGGGGCGCGACTATGGCTACACCTTC. The chain joins TRBV5-1 to TRBJ1-2, with D possibly matching TRBD1 (5 bases). The V and J ends lost 6 bases and 3 bases respectively, with 18 bases between them. CDR3 length equals 15 residues. In germline, CDR1 is SGHRS, CDR2 YFSETQ.

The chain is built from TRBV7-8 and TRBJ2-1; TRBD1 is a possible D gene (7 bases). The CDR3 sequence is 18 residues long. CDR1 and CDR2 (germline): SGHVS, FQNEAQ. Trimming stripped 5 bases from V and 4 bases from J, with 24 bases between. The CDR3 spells CASSPQGPYSGSYNEQFF. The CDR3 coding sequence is TGTGCCAGCAGCCCACAGGGGCCCTATAGCGGATCTTACAATGAGCAGTTCTTC.

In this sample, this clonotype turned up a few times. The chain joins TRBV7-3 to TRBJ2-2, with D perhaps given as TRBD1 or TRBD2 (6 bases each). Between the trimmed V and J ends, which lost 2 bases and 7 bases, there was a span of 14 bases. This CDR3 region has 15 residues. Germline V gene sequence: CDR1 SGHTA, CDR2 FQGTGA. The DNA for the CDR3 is TGTGCCAGCAGCTTATCGGGGGCGCGGGGCGGGGAGCTGTTTTTT. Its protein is CASSLSGARGGELFF. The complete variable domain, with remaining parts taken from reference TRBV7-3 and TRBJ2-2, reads GAGVSQTPSNKVTEKGKYVELRCDPISGHTALYWYRQSLGQGPEFLIYFQGTGAADDSGLPNDRFFAVRPEGSVSTLKIQRTERGDSAVYLCASSLSGARGGELFFGEGSRLTVL.

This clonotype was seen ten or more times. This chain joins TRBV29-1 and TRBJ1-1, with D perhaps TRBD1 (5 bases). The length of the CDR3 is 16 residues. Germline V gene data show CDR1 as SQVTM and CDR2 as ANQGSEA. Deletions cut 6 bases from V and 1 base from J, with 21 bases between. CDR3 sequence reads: CSVPTGGLETNTEAFF. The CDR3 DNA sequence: TGCAGCGTACCAACAGGCGGCCTAGAGACGAACACTGAAGCTTTCTTT. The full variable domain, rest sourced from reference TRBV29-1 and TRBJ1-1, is SAVISQKPSRDICQRGTSLTIQCQVDSQVTMMFWYRQQPGQSLTLIATANQGSEATYESGFVIDKFPISRPNLTFSTLTVSNMSPEDSSIYLCSVPTGGLETNTEAFFGQGTRLTVV.

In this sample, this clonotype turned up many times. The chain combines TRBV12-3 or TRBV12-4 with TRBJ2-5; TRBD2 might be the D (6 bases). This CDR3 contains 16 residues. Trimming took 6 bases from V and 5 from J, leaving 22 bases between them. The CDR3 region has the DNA TGTGCCAGCAGCCCCCGGGAGCCGAATTGGGGGGAGACCCAGTACTTC. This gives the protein CASSPREPNWGETQYF.

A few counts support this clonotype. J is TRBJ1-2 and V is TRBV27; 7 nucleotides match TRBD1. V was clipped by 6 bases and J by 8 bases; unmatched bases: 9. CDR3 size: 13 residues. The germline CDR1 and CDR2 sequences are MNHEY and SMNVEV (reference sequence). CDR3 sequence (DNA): TGTGCCAGCAGACTTAGACAGGGAGACGGCTACACCTTC. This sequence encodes CASRLRQGDGYTF.

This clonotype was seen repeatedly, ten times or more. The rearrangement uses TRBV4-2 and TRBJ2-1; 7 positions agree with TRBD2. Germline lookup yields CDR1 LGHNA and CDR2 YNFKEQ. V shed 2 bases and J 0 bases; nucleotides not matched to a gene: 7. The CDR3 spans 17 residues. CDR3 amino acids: CASSQSRERSSYNEQFF. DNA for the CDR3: TGTGCCAGCAGCCAATCGCGGGAGCGCAGCTCCTACAATGAGCAGTTCTTC.

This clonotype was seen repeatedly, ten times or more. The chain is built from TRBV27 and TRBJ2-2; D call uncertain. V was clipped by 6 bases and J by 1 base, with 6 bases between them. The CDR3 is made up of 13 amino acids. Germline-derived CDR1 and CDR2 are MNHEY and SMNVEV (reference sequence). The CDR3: CASSGWNTGELFF. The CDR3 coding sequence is TGTGCCAGCAGCGGATGGAACACCGGGGAGCTGTTTTTT.

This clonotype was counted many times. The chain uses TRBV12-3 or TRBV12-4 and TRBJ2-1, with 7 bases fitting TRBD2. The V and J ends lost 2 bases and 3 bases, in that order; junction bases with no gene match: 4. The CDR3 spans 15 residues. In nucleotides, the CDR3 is TGTGCCAGCAGTTTATGGCGGGAGTACTACAATGAGCAGTTCTTC. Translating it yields CASSLWREYYNEQFF.

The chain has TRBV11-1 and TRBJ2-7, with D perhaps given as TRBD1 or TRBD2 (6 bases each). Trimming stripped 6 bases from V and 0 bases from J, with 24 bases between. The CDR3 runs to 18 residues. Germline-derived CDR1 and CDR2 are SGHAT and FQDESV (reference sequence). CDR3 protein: CASRYSVGGRGGSYEQYF. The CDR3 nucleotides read TGTGCCAGCAGGTATTCTGTTGGGGGGCGCGGAGGCTCCTACGAGCAGTACTTC.

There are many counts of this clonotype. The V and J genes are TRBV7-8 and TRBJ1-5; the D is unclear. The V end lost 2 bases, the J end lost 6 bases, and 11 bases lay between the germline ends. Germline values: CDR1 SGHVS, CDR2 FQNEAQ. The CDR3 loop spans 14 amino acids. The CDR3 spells CASSLFSGSQPQHF. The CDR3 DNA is TGTGCCAGCAGCTTATTTTCTGGGAGTCAGCCCCAGCATTTT.

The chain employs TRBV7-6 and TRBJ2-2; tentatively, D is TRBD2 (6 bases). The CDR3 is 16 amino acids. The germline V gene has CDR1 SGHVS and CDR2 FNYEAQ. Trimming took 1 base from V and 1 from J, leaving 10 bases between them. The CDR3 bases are TGTGCCAGCAGCTTAGGGGTAGCGGAGAACACCGGGGAGCTGTTTTTT. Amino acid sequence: CASSLGVAENTGELFF.